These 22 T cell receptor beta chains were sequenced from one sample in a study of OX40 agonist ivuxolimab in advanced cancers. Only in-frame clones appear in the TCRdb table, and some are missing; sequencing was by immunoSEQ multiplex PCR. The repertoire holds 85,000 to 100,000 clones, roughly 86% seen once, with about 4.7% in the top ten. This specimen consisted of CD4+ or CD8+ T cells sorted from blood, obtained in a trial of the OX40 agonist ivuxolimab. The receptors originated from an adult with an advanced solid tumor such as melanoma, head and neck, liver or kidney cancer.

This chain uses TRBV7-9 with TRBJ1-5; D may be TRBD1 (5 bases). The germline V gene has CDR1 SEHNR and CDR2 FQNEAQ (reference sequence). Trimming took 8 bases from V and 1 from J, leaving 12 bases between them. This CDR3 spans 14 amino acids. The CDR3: CASVEAGSNQPQHF. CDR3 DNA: TGTGCCAGCGTCGAGGCAGGGAGCAATCAGCCCCAGCATTTT.

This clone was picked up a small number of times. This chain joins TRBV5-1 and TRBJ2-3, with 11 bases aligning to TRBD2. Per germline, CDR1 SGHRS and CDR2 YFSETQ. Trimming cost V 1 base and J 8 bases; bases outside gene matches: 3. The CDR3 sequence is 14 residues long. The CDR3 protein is CASSLTSGSGTQYF. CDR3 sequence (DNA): TGCGCCAGCAGCTTGACTAGCGGGAGCGGTACGCAGTATTTT.

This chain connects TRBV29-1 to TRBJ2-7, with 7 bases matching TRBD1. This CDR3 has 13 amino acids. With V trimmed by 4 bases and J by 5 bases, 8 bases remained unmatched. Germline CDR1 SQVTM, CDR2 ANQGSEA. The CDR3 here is CSVVPRGIDEQYF. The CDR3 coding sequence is TGCAGCGTTGTACCCAGGGGGATCGACGAGCAGTACTTC.

The CDR3 region is CASSWGTGSYTEAFF. The CDR3 DNA sequence: TGCGCCAGCAGCTGGGGGACAGGGAGCTACACTGAAGCTTTCTTT. The chain recombines TRBV5-1 with TRBJ1-1, with 9 bases matching TRBD1. Germline V gene data show CDR1 as SGHRS and CDR2 as YFSETQ. The CDR3 consists of 15 residues. With 3 bases clipped from V and 3 bases from J, the junction kept 6 bases outside the gene matches.

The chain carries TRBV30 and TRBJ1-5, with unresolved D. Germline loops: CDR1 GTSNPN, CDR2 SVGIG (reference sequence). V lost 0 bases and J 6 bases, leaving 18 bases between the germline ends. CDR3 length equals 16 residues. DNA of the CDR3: TGTGCCTGGAGTGTACTAGGAACCGATTGGGGTCAGCCCCAGCATTTT. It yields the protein CAWSVLGTDWGQPQHF.

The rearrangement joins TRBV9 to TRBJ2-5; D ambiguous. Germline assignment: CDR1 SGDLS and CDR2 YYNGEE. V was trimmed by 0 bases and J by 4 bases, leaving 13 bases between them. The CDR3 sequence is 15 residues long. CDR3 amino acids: CASSVDGRLGETQYF. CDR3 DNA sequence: TGTGCCAGCAGCGTAGATGGTCGGTTGGGAGAGACCCAGTACTTC.

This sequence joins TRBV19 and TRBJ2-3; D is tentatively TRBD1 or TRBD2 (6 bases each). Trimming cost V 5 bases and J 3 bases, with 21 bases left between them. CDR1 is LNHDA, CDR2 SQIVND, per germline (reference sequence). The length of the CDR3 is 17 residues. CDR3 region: CASSPDRGGGWTDTQYF. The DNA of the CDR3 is TGTGCCAGTAGTCCAGATAGAGGAGGGGGTTGGACAGATACGCAGTATTTT.

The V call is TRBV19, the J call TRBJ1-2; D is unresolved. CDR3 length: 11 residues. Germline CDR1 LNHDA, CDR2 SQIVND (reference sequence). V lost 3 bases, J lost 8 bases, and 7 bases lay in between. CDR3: CASSMYGGYTF. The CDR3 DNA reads TGTGCCAGTAGTATGTACGGAGGCTACACCTTC.

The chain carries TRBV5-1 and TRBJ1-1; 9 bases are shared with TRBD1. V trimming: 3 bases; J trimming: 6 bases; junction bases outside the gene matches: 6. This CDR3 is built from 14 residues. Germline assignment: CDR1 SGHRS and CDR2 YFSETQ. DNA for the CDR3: TGCGCCAGCAGCTCGGGACAGGGCCATCCTGAAGCTTTCTTT. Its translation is CASSSGQGHPEAFF.

The CDR3 spells CASSLGAAGTGGEETQYF. In DNA form, the CDR3 reads TGCGCCAGCAGCTTGGGAGCCGCCGGGACAGGGGGCGAAGAGACCCAGTACTTC. The rearrangement links TRBV5-1 to TRBJ2-5; TRBD1 matches at 12 bases. This CDR3 contains 18 residues. CDR1 is SGHRS and CDR2 is YFSETQ in the germline V gene. J lost 3 bases, V lost 0 bases, and 9 bases had no gene match.

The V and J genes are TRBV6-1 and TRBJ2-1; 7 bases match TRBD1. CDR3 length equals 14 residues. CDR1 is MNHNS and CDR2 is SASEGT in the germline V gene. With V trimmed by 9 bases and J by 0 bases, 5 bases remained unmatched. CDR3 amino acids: CASGGQSSYNEQFF. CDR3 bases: TGTGCCAGTGGGGGACAGAGCTCCTACAATGAGCAGTTCTTC.

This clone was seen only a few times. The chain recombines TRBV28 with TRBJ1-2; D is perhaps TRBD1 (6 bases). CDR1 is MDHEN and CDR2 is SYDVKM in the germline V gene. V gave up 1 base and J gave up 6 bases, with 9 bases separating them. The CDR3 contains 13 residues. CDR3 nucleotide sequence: TGTGCCAGCAGTTTATTACAGGGTGATGGCTACACCTTC. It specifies CASSLLQGDGYTF.

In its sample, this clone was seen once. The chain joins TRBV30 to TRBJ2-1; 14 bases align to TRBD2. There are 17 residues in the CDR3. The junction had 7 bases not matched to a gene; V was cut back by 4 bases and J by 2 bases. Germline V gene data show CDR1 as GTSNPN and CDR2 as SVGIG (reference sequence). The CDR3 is CAWTPGTSGSTYNEQFF. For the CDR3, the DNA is TGTGCCTGGACCCCCGGGACTAGCGGGAGCACCTACAATGAGCAGTTCTTC.

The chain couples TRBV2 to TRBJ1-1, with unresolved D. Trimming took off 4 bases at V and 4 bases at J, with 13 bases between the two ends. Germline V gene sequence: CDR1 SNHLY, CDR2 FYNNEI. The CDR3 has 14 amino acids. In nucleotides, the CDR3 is TGTGCCAGCAGTGTAGGCTCCACGAGCACTGAAGCTTTCTTT. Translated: CASSVGSTSTEAFF. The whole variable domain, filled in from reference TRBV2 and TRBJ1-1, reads EPEVTQTPSHQVTQMGQEVILRCVPISNHLYFYWYRQILGQKVEFLVSFYNNEISEKSEIFDDQFSVERPDGSNFTLKIRSTKLEDSAMYFCASSVGSTSTEAFFGQGTRLTVV.

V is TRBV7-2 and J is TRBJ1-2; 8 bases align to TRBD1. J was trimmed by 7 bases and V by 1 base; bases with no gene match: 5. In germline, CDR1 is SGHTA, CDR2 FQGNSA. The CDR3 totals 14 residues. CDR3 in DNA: TGTGCCAGCAGCTTAGGGCAGGGGGCGGTTGGCTACACCTTC. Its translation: CASSLGQGAVGYTF. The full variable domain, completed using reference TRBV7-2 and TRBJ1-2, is GAGVSQSPSNKVTEKGKDVELRCDPISGHTALYWYRQSLGQGLEFLIYFQGNSAPDKSGLPSDRFSAERTGGSVSTLTIQRTQQEDSAVYLCASSLGQGAVGYTFGSGTRLTVV.

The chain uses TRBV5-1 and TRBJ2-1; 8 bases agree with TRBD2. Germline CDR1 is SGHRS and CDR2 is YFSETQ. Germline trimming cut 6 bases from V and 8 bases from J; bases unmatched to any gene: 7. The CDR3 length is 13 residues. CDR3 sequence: CASTEGTRDEQFF. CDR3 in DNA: TGCGCCAGCACCGAGGGGACTAGGGATGAGCAGTTCTTC.

In nucleotides, the CDR3 is TGTGCCAGCAGCGTAGGCCCGGGAGAGTCAGATACGCAGTATTTT. Translation: CASSVGPGESDTQYF. V and J are TRBV9 and TRBJ2-3, with D perhaps matching TRBD2 (6 bases). Trimming removed 0 bases at V and 4 bases at J, with 12 bases between. Germline-derived CDR1 and CDR2 are SGDLS and YYNGEE. The CDR3 is 15 amino acids.

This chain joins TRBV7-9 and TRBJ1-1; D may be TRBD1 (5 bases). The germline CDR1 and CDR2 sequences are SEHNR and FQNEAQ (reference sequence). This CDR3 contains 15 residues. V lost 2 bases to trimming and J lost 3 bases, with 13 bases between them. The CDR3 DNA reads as TGTGCCAGCAGCTTAAGTGCGGGGGAGGACACTGAAGCTTTCTTT. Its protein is CASSLSAGEDTEAFF. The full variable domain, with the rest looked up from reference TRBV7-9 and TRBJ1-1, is DTGVSQNPRHKITKRGQNVTFRCDPISEHNRLYWYRQTLGQGPEFLTYFQNEAQLEKSRLLSDRFSAERPKGSFSTLEIQRTEQGDSAMYLCASSLSAGEDTEAFFGQGTRLTVV.

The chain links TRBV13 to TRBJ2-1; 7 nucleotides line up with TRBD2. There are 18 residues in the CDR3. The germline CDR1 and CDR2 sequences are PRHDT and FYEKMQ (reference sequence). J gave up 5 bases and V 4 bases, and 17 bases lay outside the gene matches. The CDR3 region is CASSSDDGPGLWNNEQFF. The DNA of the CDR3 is TGTGCCAGCAGCTCAGATGATGGTCCGGGACTATGGAACAATGAGCAGTTCTTC.

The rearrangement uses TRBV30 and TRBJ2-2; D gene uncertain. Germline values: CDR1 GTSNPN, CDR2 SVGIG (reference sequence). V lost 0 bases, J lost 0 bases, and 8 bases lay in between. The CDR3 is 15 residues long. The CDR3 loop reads CAWSVNNANTGELFF. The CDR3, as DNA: TGTGCCTGGAGTGTTAACAACGCGAACACCGGGGAGCTGTTTTTT. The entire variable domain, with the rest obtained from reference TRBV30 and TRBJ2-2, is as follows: SQTIHQWPATLVQPVGSPLSLECTVEGTSNPNLYWYRQAAGRGLQLLFYSVGIGQISSEVPQNLSASRPQDRQFILSSKKLLLSDSGFYLCAWSVNNANTGELFFGEGSRLTVL.

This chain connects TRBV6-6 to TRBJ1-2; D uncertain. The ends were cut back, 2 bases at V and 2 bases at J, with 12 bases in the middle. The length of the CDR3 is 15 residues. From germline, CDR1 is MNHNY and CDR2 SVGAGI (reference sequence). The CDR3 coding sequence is TGTGCCAGCAGTTACGCTGGGGTGGGCAACTATGGCTACACCTTC. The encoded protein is CASSYAGVGNYGYTF.

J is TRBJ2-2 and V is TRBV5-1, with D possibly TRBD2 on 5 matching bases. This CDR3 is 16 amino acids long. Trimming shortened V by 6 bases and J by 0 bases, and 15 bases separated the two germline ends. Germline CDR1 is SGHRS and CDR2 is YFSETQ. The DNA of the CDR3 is TGCGCCAGCAACGTGGAAGGGAGCGCGAACACCGGGGAGCTGTTTTTT. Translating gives CASNVEGSANTGELFF.